This T cell receptor beta chain derives from a study of cytomegalovirus exposure and HLA in healthy donors. Likely unrecorded immune exposures existed in these nominally healthy donors. This PCR relied on a set of 60 Vbeta primers and 13 Jbeta primers. The repertoire was sequenced with immunoSEQ multiplex PCR; TCRdb's copy has only in-frame clones and lacks some. The table shows 120,000 to 150,000 clones, with roughly 80% occurring only once. Notes on the study in general: A missense variant in DCLRE1C was later tied to TCR beta V- and J-gene trimming.

Notes on this clone: The target antigen is unknown.

V was cut by 0 bases and J by 2 bases, with 8 bases left in between. The germline CDR1 and CDR2 sequences are SGHRS and YFSETQ. The CDR3 consists of 15 residues. This rearrangement joins TRBV5-1 to TRBJ1-4; D is unresolved. The sequence was obtained from a woman aged 25-40 years in good health and CMV-seronegative. The sample consisted of PBMCs. The CDR3 region is CASSLGGLTNEKLFF. The CDR3 DNA is TGCGCCAGCAGCTTGGGCGGCCTCACTAATGAAAAACTGTTTTTT.